These T cell receptor beta chains were read from a single sample in a study of identical twins. TCRdb redid the calling of the 5' RACE reads with MiXCR, one entry per CDR3 protein. The data hold 450,000 or so distinct CDR3 sequences, with roughly 24% observed a single time. In addition, the sample was reused for a study of T cells expressing NK-cell markers.

The sample comprised CD4+ T cells sorted from blood. The origin of the receptors is a woman in her late teens or twenties in good health. Both conserved end residues are part of each CDR3. A D gene is named only where the DNA matches it firmly. A row's size may be missing; if present it is once, few, many or a size class.

D | size | J | V | DNA | CDR3
NA | once | TRBJ1-2 | TRBV20-1 | TGCAGTGCTATGGAGGTGTATGGCTACACCTTC | CSAMEVYGYTF
NA | few | TRBJ2-1 | TRBV11-2 | TGTGCCAGCAGCGCTAGCCGACCGGGGGATGAGCAGTTCTTC | CASSASRPGDEQFF
NA | NA | TRBJ2-5 | TRBV20-1 | TGCAGTGCTAGAGAGGGGGTTGGAACTTACTTC | CSAREGVGTYF
NA | few | TRBJ1-6 | TRBV12-3/TRBV12-4 | TGTGCCAGCAGGGTGGGGGGGAGTAATTCACCCCTCCACTTT | CASRVGGSNSPLHF
TRBD2 | NA | TRBJ2-1 | TRBV20-1 | TGCAGTGCTAGGATCGCTAGCGGGAGGGGTTCCTACAATGAGCAGTTCTTC | CSARIASGRGSYNEQFF
TRBD1 | NA | TRBJ2-5 | TRBV12-3/TRBV12-4 | TGTGCCAGCAGAAACTCAGGGGGAGAGACCCAGTACTTC | CASRNSGGETQYF
NA | few | TRBJ2-3 | TRBV24-1 | TGTGCCACCAGTGATCAGCGTACGCAGTATTTT | CATSDQRTQYF
NA | few | TRBJ1-2 | TRBV5-1 | TGCGCCAGCAAAACCGCTCACGGCTACACCTTC | CASKTAHGYTF
NA | few | TRBJ1-1 | TRBV20-1 | TGCAGTGCTAGGTCTCATGAGGATACTGAAGCTTTCTTT | CSARSHEDTEAFF
NA | NA | TRBJ1-5 | TRBV3-1 | TGTGCCAGCGGGACAAGGACGGGTCAGCCCCAGCATTTT | CASGTRTGQPQHF
NA | NA | TRBJ2-2 | TRBV10-3 | TGTGCCATCAGTGTTCCGGCCGGGGAGCTGTTTTTT | CAISVPAGELFF
TRBD2 | NA | TRBJ2-7 | TRBV7-2 | TGTGCCAGCAGCTTAGCTTGGGGGACTAGCGCCTCCTACGAGCAGTACTTC | CASSLAWGTSASYEQYF
NA | few | TRBJ1-5 | TRBV20-1 | TGCAGTGCTCACAGGGTCGGTCAGCCCCAGCATTTT | CSAHRVGQPQHF
NA | NA | TRBJ2-1 | TRBV5-1 | TGCGCCAGCAGCTTGGCCCCAGGGAACAATGAGCAGTTCTTC | CASSLAPGNNEQFF
TRBD1 | NA | TRBJ1-2 | TRBV7-8 | TGTGCCAGCAGCTTAGACAGGGGGCATCATGGCTACACCTTC | CASSLDRGHHGYTF
NA | NA | TRBJ2-2 | TRBV10-3 | TGTGCCTCAAGGGACCGTACCGGGGAGCTGTTTTTT | CASRDRTGELFF
TRBD2 | few | TRBJ2-4 | TRBV20-1 | TGCAGTGCCCGTAGCGGGGGCTACGGGCAAGCCAAAAACATTCAGTACTTC | CSARSGGYGQAKNIQYF
NA | NA | TRBJ2-3 | TRBV7-6 | TGTGCCAGCAGCTTATCAGGGCAGGCAGATACGCAGTATTTT | CASSLSGQADTQYF
NA | NA | TRBJ2-1 | TRBV2 | TGTGCCAGCAGTGAAAGGGGGCGGGAGTGGGACAATGAGCAGTTCTTC | CASSERGREWDNEQFF
NA | NA | TRBJ1-3 | TRBV27 | TGTGCCAGCAGTCTCTCCGGGACGGCGACTGGAAACACCATATATTTT | CASSLSGTATGNTIYF
NA | few | TRBJ2-7 | TRBV12-3/TRBV12-4 | TGTGCCAGCAGTAAAGGGCAGGCCTACGAGCAGTACTTC | CASSKGQAYEQYF
TRBD1 | NA | TRBJ1-2 | TRBV5-1 | TGCGCCAGCAGCGCTGGACAGGGCCCTGGCTACACCTTC | CASSAGQGPGYTF
NA | many | TRBJ2-2 | TRBV7-2 | TGTGCCAGCCTACATGGGGTAACCGCCGGGGAGCTGTTTTTT | CASLHGVTAGELFF
TRBD2 | NA | TRBJ2-5 | TRBV12-3/TRBV12-4 | TGTGCCAGCAGTTGGGGCGGAGCGGGAGAAGAGACCCAGTACTTC | CASSWGGAGEETQYF
NA | few | TRBJ2-2 | TRBV5-1 | TGCGCCAGCAGCTTGCCAGGGGCAAGCACCGGGGAGCTGTTTTTT | CASSLPGASTGELFF
NA | NA | TRBJ2-5 | TRBV2 | TGTGCCAGCAGTGAAAGGCCCGGGGGAGAGACCCAGTACTTC | CASSERPGGETQYF
NA | few | TRBJ1-2 | TRBV10-3 | TGTGCCATCAGTGAGCAAGTCAGGACAGACGGTGGCTACACCTTC | CAISEQVRTDGGYTF
NA | NA | TRBJ2-2 | TRBV11-3 | TGTGCCAGCAGCTTTGGAAAAACCGGGGAGCTGTTTTTT | CASSFGKTGELFF
TRBD1 | few | TRBJ1-2 | TRBV12-3/TRBV12-4 | TGTGCCAGCAGTTCCTACGACAGGGGTAACTATGGCTACACCTTC | CASSSYDRGNYGYTF
TRBD2 | NA | TRBJ2-1 | TRBV27 | TGTGCCAGCAGTATTGCGGGGGGATACTACAATGAGCAGTTCTTC | CASSIAGGYYNEQFF
TRBD1 | NA | TRBJ2-5 | TRBV5-6 | TGTGCCAGCAGCTTGACGACAGGGGGCAAAGAGACCCAGTACTTC | CASSLTTGGKETQYF
TRBD1 | many | TRBJ2-7 | TRBV6-2/TRBV6-3 | TGTGCCAGCAGTTACGCAAGGACAGGGGGCGGATCGGAGCAGTACTTC | CASSYARTGGGSEQYF
NA | NA | TRBJ2-7 | TRBV6-2/TRBV6-3 | TGTGCCAGCACCTCAAGGGTAGGAGAGCAGTACTTC | CASTSRVGEQYF
TRBD2 | few | TRBJ2-7 | TRBV29-1 | TGCAGCGTGGCGAGCGGGGCGCGATCCTACGAGCAGTACTTC | CSVASGARSYEQYF
NA | NA | TRBJ2-3 | TRBV12-5 | TGTGCTAGTGGTTTGGGACAGACCTCCGATACGCAGTATTTT | CASGLGQTSDTQYF
NA | many | TRBJ1-1 | TRBV10-3 | TGTGCCATCAGTGAGTCCCCGAACACTGAAGCTTTCTTT | CAISESPNTEAFF
NA | NA | TRBJ2-2 | TRBV7-9 | TGTGCCAGCAGCGCCCCGGGACGGGCCACCGGGGAGCTGTTTTTT | CASSAPGRATGELFF
NA | few | TRBJ2-2 | TRBV10-3 | TGTGCCACCACCGACGATGCAGGGACCGGGGAGCTGTTTTTT | CATTDDAGTGELFF
TRBD1 | few | TRBJ2-5 | TRBV20-1 | TGCAGTGCCGCTCGACAGGGGGTGGGAGAGACCCAGTACTTC | CSAARQGVGETQYF
TRBD1 | NA | TRBJ2-7 | TRBV29-1 | TGCAGCGTTGGGACAGGGGTCGAGCAGTACTTC | CSVGTGVEQYF
NA | few | TRBJ2-6 | TRBV5-1 | TGCGCCAGCAGTCCCGATCCCTCATCCGTCCTGACTTTC | CASSPDPSSVLTF
TRBD2 | NA | TRBJ2-1 | TRBV5-1 | TGCGCCAGCAGCTTGGACGGAATCGGGCGGGAGGGCGGTGAGCAGTTCTTC | CASSLDGIGREGGEQFF
TRBD2 | NA | TRBJ2-1 | TRBV2 | TGTGCCAGCAGGGGGACTAGCGAGGATGAGCAGTTCTTC | CASRGTSEDEQFF
NA | few | TRBJ2-5 | TRBV2 | TGTGCCAGCAGAGGGGACTTCTTCCAAGAGACCCAGTACTTC | CASRGDFFQETQYF
NA | few | TRBJ2-3 | TRBV20-1 | TGCAGTGCTAGAGTGCCTTTCCTACTTGGCATGGTTTCCGATACGCAGTATTTT | CSARVPFLLGMVSDTQYF
NA | NA | TRBJ2-3 | TRBV20-1 | TGCAGTGCTCGTAGACTAGTAAGATCCGATACGCAGTATTTT | CSARRLVRSDTQYF
NA | few | TRBJ2-4 | TRBV12-3/TRBV12-4 | TGTGCCAGCAGTTTTCTGGAGGGCAAAAACATTCAGTACTTC | CASSFLEGKNIQYF
TRBD1 | few | TRBJ1-3 | TRBV20-1 | TGCAGTGCTAGTAAGGGACAGGGGGACACCATATATTTT | CSASKGQGDTIYF
NA | NA | TRBJ2-2 | TRBV12-3/TRBV12-4 | TGTGCCAGCAGTTCTCCCGGGATGGGGACCGGGGAGCTGTTTTTT | CASSSPGMGTGELFF
NA | few | TRBJ1-5 | TRBV20-1 | TGCAGTGCTAGAGATGCCCTAGTTATAGGGCCCCAGCATTTT | CSARDALVIGPQHF
TRBD2 | few | TRBJ2-1 | TRBV12-3/TRBV12-4 | TGTGCCAGCAGTTTAAGGGCTAGCGGGAGGGCCGAGCAGTTCTTC | CASSLRASGRAEQFF
NA | NA | TRBJ2-2 | TRBV12-3/TRBV12-4 | TGTGCCAGCAGTTTAATAATCACCGGGGAGCTGTTTTTT | CASSLIITGELFF
TRBD2 | few | TRBJ2-3 | TRBV4-2 | TGTGCCAGCAGCCAAGATTGGGGGAGCGGGGGGCCAGCAGATACGCAGTATTTT | CASSQDWGSGGPADTQYF